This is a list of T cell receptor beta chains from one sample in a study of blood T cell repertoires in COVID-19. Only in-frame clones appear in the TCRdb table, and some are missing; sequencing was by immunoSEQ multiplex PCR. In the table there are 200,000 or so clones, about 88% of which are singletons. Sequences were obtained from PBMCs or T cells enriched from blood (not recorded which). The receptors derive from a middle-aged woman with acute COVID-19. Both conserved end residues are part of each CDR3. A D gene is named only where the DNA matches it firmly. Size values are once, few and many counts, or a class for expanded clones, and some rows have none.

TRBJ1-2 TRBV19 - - CASSIDWRPPNNYGYTF TGTGCCAGTAGTATAGATTGGAGACCTCCAAATAACTATGGCTACACCTTC
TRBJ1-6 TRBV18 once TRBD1 CASSQADRGNSPLHF TGTGCCAGCTCACAAGCGGACAGGGGCAATTCACCCCTCCACTTT
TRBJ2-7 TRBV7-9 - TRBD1 CASSLTGVGEQYF TGTGCCAGCAGCTTGACAGGGGTAGGGGAGCAGTACTTC
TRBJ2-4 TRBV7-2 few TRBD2 CASSHTGSGSRAKNIQYF TGTGCCAGCAGCCACACTGGTAGCGGGAGTCGAGCCAAAAACATTCAGTACTTC
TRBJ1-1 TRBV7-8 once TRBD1 CASSLPDRALMNTEAFF TGTGCCAGCAGCTTACCGGACAGGGCGCTGATGAACACTGAAGCTTTCTTT
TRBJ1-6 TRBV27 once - CASSLAAEFTLYNSPLHF TGTGCCAGCAGTTTGGCGGCAGAGTTTACCCTCTATAATTCACCCCTCCACTTT
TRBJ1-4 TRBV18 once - CASSQMEASLGEKLFF TGTGCCAGCTCACAAATGGAGGCCAGCCTAGGGGAAAAACTGTTTTTT
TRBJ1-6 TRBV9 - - CASSVDVQVNSPLHF TGTGCCAGCAGCGTAGATGTACAGGTTAATTCACCCCTCCACTTT
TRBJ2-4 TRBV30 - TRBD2 CAWRVGLAGATKNIQYF TGTGCCTGGAGGGTGGGACTAGCGGGAGCTACCAAAAACATTCAGTACTTC
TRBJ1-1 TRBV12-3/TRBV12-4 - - CASSLSGGVAFF TGTGCCAGCAGTTTATCGGGGGGTGTAGCTTTCTTT
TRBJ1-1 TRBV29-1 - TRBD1 CSVSGGTEAFF TGCAGCGTCTCAGGGGGCACTGAAGCTTTCTTT
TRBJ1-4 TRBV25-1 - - CASSETGQLLEKLFF TGTGCCAGCAGTGAGACAGGCCAACTTCTTGAAAAACTGTTTTTT
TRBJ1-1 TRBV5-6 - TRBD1 CASSFRTGWDTEAFF TGTGCCAGCAGCTTTCGGACAGGGTGGGACACTGAAGCTTTCTTT
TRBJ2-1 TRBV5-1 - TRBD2 CASRPLSGSIYNEQFF TGCGCCAGCAGGCCCCTGAGCGGGAGTATCTACAATGAGCAGTTCTTC
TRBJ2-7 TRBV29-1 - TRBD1 CSVEGQRSSYEQYF TGCAGCGTTGAGGGACAGCGGAGCTCCTACGAGCAGTACTTC
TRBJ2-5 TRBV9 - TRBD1 CASSVAGQGSETQYF TGTGCCAGCAGCGTAGCGGGACAGGGGTCGGAGACCCAGTACTTC
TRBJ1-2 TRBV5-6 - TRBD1 CASSWDRGGNGYTF TGTGCCAGCAGCTGGGACAGGGGAGGAAATGGCTACACCTTC
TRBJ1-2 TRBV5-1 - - CASSLDGGLTGGYTF TGCGCCAGCAGCTTGGATGGGGGCTTAACGGGTGGCTACACCTTC
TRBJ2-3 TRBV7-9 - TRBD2 CASSADPTSGRGNTQYF TGTGCCAGCAGCGCCGACCCAACTAGCGGCAGAGGAAATACGCAGTATTTT
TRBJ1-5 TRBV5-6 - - CASSLGQGPNQPQHF TGTGCCAGCAGCTTGGGGCAGGGCCCCAATCAGCCCCAGCATTTT
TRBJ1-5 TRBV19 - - CASTTGQLGISNQPQHF TGTGCCTCGACAACCGGACAGCTCGGCATTAGCAATCAGCCCCAGCATTTT
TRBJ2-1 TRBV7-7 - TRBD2 CASSRGLAGGVGNEQFF TGTGCTAGCAGCCGAGGACTAGCGGGAGGGGTTGGAAATGAGCAGTTCTTC
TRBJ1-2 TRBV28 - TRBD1 CASSPTGDGYTF TGTGCCAGCAGTCCGACAGGGGATGGCTACACCTTC
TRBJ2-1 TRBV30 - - CAWSRSGRGNNEQFF TGTGCCTGGAGTAGGAGTGGGAGAGGTAACAATGAGCAGTTCTTC